The 17 T cell receptor beta chains below were found in one sample sequenced in a study of T cell changes during pregnancy in multiple sclerosis. Some clones are missing from TCRdb's copy, which holds only in-frame ones; the method was immunoSEQ multiplex PCR. The data show tens of thousands of clones, approximately 90% seen once. The sample consisted of peripheral blood, taken before pregnancy. The receptors here all came from a female donor with multiple sclerosis, enrolled in a pregnancy study.

This chain links TRBV20-1 with TRBJ2-2; D not resolved. Deletions cut 3 bases from V and 6 bases from J, with 5 bases between. Germline-derived CDR1 and CDR2 are DFQATT and SNEGSKA (reference sequence). The CDR3 has 11 amino acids. The CDR3 nucleotides are TGCAGTGCTAGCCGTTCCGGGGAGCTGTTTTTT. This sequence encodes CSASRSGELFF.

The gene calls are TRBV5-1 and TRBJ1-6; the D gene is possibly TRBD1 (5 bases). Per the germline V gene, CDR1 is SGHRS and CDR2 is YFSETQ. CDR3 length: 14 residues. V gave up 0 bases and J gave up 5 bases, with 6 bases separating them. For the CDR3, the DNA is TGCGCCAGCAGCTTGGAAGGGGATAATTCACCCCTCCACTTT. It translates to CASSLEGDNSPLHF.

This chain connects TRBV11-1 to TRBJ2-1; 10 bases align to TRBD2. CDR3 size: 15 residues. Germline V lookup: CDR1 SGHAT, CDR2 FQDESV (reference sequence). Trimming took 4 bases from V and 5 from J; bases not matched to a gene: 5. In DNA form, the CDR3 reads TGTGCCAGCAGCTACGGACTAGCGGATAACAATGAGCAGTTCTTC. Translation gives CASSYGLADNNEQFF. The variable domain in full, with the rest retrieved from reference TRBV11-1 and TRBJ2-1, is EAEVAQSPRYKITEKSQAVAFWCDPISGHATLYWYRQILGQGPELLVQFQDESVVDDSQLPKDRFSAERLKGVDSTLKIQPAELGDSAMYLCASSYGLADNNEQFFGPGTRLTVL.

The chain links TRBV5-1 to TRBJ2-7; TRBD2 matches 11 bases. V lost 4 bases, J lost 4 bases, and 7 bases stayed unmatched. Germline V gives CDR1 SGHRS, CDR2 YFSETQ. The CDR3 runs to 15 residues. In DNA, the CDR3 is TGCGCCAGCAGCCAAGGGACTAGCGGACTATACGAGCAGTACTTC. As protein: CASSQGTSGLYEQYF.

V is TRBV28 and J is TRBJ2-1; 10 bases agree with TRBD2. With 7 bases clipped from V and 12 bases from J, the junction kept 6 bases outside the gene matches. Germline CDR1 MDHEN, CDR2 SYDVKM. CDR3 length: 12 amino acids. CDR3 in amino acids: CASKLAGKAQFF. As DNA, the CDR3 is TGTGCCAGCAAACTAGCGGGAAAAGCGCAGTTCTTC.

The chain recombines TRBV19 with TRBJ2-3; D may be TRBD2 (6 bases). CDR3 length equals 16 residues. Trimming left V 6 bases short and J 1 base short, with 17 bases between. Germline V gene sequence: CDR1 LNHDA, CDR2 SQIVND (reference sequence). The CDR3 bases are TGTGCCAGTAGGGAGACGGGCCGGAGGGGCACAGATACGCAGTATTTT. Protein: CASRETGRRGTDTQYF.

This clone came up once. This sequence joins TRBV9 and TRBJ2-7, with TRBD2 identical over 9 bases. Trimming removed 2 bases from V and 2 bases from J; junction bases left unmatched: 5. Germline CDR1 SGDLS, CDR2 YYNGEE. The CDR3 runs 15 residues. The CDR3 here is CASSVEAGGAYEQYF. Here the CDR3 DNA reads TGTGCCAGCAGCGTTGAGGCGGGGGGGGCCTACGAGCAGTACTTC. The full variable domain, its missing parts supplied by reference TRBV9 and TRBJ2-7, is DSGVTQTPKHLITATGQRVTLRCSPRSGDLSVYWYQQSLDQGLQFLIQYYNGEERAKGNILERFSAQQFPDLHSELNLSSLELGDSALYFCASSVEAGGAYEQYFGPGTRLTVT.

The chain recombines TRBV5-6 with TRBJ1-2; no definite D call. Germline V gene lookup returns CDR1 SGHDT and CDR2 YYEEEE. This CDR3 is 16 amino acids long. V lost 0 bases, J lost 4 bases, and 16 bases lay in between. This chain's CDR3 is CASSLDREVGFYGYTF. DNA of the CDR3: TGTGCCAGCAGCTTGGACCGGGAGGTGGGCTTCTATGGCTACACCTTC.

This clone appeared once. The chain combines TRBV5-4 with TRBJ2-1; D perhaps matches TRBD2 (6 bases). The CDR3 length is 11 residues. Germline lookup yields CDR1 SGHNT and CDR2 YYREEE (reference sequence). The ends were cut back, 8 bases at V and 10 bases at J, with 13 bases in the middle. CDR3 DNA: TGTGCCAGTTCGATAGCGGAAGAGCAGTTCTTC. Its protein product is CASSIAEEQFF.

This chain links TRBV19 with TRBJ2-7; D may be TRBD1 (6 bases). CDR3 length equals 13 residues. Germline V gives CDR1 LNHDA, CDR2 SQIVND (reference sequence). Trimming took 3 bases from V and 7 from J, leaving 13 bases between them. The CDR3 sequence: CASSINRETEQYF. The DNA of the CDR3 is TGTGCCAGTAGTATCAACAGGGAGACGGAGCAGTACTTC.

The chain recombines TRBV5-1 with TRBJ2-7; TRBD2 aligns across 7 bases. J was trimmed by 4 bases and V by 4 bases; bases with no gene match: 2. Germline CDR1 reads SGHRS; CDR2 reads YFSETQ. CDR3 length: 12 residues. CDR3 region: CASSIGGYEQYF. For the CDR3, the DNA is TGCGCCAGCAGCATCGGGGGGTACGAGCAGTACTTC.

On this clone: The same CDR3 is also encoded by other DNA sequences in this sample. The chain uses TRBV5-1 and TRBJ2-7, with D possibly TRBD1 on 5 matching bases. From germline, CDR1 is SGHRS and CDR2 YFSETQ. With 1 base removed from V and 2 bases from J, the gap between germline ends came to 7 bases. The CDR3 totals 13 residues. DNA of the CDR3: TGCGCCAGCAGCTTGACAGGAACCTACGAGCAGTACTTC. The encoded protein is CASSLTGTYEQYF.

The rearrangement links TRBV4-1 to TRBJ1-1; 9 nucleotides line up with TRBD1. The CDR3 consists of 15 residues. V gave up 3 bases and J gave up 4 bases; unmatched junction bases: 6. Germline-derived CDR1 and CDR2 are MGHRA and YSYEKL. CDR3 amino acids: CASSQLQGAITEAFF. The CDR3 nucleotides read TGCGCCAGCAGCCAGTTACAGGGGGCAATCACTGAAGCTTTCTTT.

Comments on this clone: Other nucleotide sequences from this sample produce the same CDR3. V usage is TRBV29-1 and J usage is TRBJ2-7; possible D gene TRBD1, 5 bases. The CDR3 covers 11 residues. CDR1 and CDR2 (germline): SQVTM, ANQGSEA. Between the trimmed V and J ends, which lost 3 bases and 4 bases, there was a span of 7 bases. CDR3 sequence reads: CSVDRGYEQYF. The DNA of the CDR3 is TGCAGCGTTGATAGGGGTTACGAGCAGTACTTC.

The V call is TRBV7-3, the J call TRBJ1-2; 9 bases are a match to TRBD1. Trimming took 5 bases from V and 8 from J; bases not matched to a gene: 9. This CDR3 contains 14 residues. The germline CDR1 and CDR2 sequences are SGHTA and FQGTGA. Written as DNA, the CDR3 is TGTGCCAGCAGCCCGACAGGGGGGATAGAGGGCTACACCTTC. Translating gives CASSPTGGIEGYTF.

This clone was observed a handful of times. The rearrangement joins TRBV2 to TRBJ1-2, with 8 positions matching TRBD1. Per germline, CDR1 SNHLY and CDR2 FYNNEI. Trimming cost V 7 bases and J 7 bases; bases outside gene matches: 14. This CDR3 has 15 residues. DNA of the CDR3: TGTGCCAGCAACTCCGGACAGGGACGGAAGGGTGGCTACACCTTC. Residues: CASNSGQGRKGGYTF.

This rearrangement joins TRBV6-5 to TRBJ2-2; D call uncertain. There are 12 residues in the CDR3. Per germline, CDR1 MNHEY and CDR2 SVGAGI. Trimming left V 6 bases short and J 3 bases short, with 5 bases between. CDR3 nucleotide sequence: TGTGCCAGCAGGTCGGACACCGGGGAGCTGTTTTTT. Translation: CASRSDTGELFF.